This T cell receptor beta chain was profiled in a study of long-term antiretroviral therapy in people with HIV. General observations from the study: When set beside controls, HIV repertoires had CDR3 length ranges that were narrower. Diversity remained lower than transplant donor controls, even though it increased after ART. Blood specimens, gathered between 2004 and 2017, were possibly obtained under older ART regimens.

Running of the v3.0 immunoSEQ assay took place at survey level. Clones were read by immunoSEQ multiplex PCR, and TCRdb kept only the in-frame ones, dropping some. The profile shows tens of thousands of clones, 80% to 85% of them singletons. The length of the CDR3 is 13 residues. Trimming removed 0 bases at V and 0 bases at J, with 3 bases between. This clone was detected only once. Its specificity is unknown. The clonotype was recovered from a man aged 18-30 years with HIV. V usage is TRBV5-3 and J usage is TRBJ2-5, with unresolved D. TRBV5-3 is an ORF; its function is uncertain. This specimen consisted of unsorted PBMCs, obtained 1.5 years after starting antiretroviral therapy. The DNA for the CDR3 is TGTGCCAGAAGCTTGGACAACCAAGAGACCCAGTACTTC. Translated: CARSLDNQETQYF.